This T cell receptor beta chain was captured in a study of PD-1 blockade in classical Hodgkin lymphoma. Study-wide findings and caveats: As was reported, newly diagnosed patients showed lower baseline TCR diversity than healthy donors did.

V lost 5 bases and J 3 bases, leaving 14 bases between the germline ends. The CDR3 is 15 amino acids. CDR1 is SGHRS and CDR2 is YFSETQ in the germline V gene. In regard to this clone: Its antigen is currently unknown.

The time point was: cycle 4 day 1 (C4D1), after more than five weeks of nivolumab. Each patient experienced a relapse that followed autologous stem cell transplantation, and brentuximab vedotin exposure varied. Isolation of CD4+ T cells from thawed PBMCs was performed by magnetic negative selection. Only in-frame clones appear in the TCRdb table, and some are missing; sequencing was by immunoSEQ multiplex PCR. The sample contains 25,000 to 30,000 clones, around 80% of which appear only once. The chain carries TRBV5-1 and TRBJ2-2, with D perhaps TRBD1 (5 bases). This TCR was sampled from a human donor with classical Hodgkin lymphoma. The source material was CD4+ T cells from blood, sampled before the fourth cycle of nivolumab. CDR3: CASSTQGRDTGELFF. The DNA of the CDR3 is TGCGCCAGCAGTACCCAGGGAAGGGACACCGGGGAGCTGTTTTTT.